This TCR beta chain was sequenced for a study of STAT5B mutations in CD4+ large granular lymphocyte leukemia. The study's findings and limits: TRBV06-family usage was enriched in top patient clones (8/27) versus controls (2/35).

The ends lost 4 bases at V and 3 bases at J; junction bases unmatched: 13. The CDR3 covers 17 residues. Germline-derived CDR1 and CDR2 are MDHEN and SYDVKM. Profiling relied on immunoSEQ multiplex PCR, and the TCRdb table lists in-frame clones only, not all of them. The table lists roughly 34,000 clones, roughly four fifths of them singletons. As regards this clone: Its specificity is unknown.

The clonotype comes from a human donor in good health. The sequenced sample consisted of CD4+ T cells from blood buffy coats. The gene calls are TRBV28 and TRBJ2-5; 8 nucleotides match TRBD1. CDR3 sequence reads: CASSSTTWTGSKETQYF. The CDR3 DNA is TGTGCCAGCAGTTCCACAACTTGGACAGGGTCCAAAGAGACCCAGTACTTC.